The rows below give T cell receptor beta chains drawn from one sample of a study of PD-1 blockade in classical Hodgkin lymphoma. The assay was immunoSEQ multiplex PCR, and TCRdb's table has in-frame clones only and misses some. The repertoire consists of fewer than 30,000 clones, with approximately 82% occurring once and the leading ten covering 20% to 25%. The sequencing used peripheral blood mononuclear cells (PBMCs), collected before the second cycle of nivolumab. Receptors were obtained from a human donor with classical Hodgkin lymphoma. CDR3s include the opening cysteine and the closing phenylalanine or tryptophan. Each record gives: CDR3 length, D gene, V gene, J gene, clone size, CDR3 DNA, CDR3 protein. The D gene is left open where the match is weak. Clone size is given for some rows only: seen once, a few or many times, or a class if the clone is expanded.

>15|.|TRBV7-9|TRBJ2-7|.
TGTGCCAGCAGCTTAAGCACAGGAGGGGGGTACGAGCAGTACTTC
CASSLSTGGGYEQYF
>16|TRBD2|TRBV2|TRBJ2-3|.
TGTGCCAGCAGTCCGGGACTAGCGGGGGGTATAGATACGCAGTATTTT
CASSPGLAGGIDTQYF
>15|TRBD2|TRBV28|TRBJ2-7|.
TGTGCCAGCAGTTTGTCGGCGGGAGGGTCCTACGAGCAGTACTTC
CASSLSAGGSYEQYF
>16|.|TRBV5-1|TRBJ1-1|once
TGCGCCAGCAGCTTGTCCCTCAGGGGTTCGGGGACTGAAGCTTTCTTT
CASSLSLRGSGTEAFF
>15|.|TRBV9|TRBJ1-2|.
TGTGCCAGCAGCCCTCGGGGGGGGACTAACTATGGCTACACCTTC
CASSPRGGTNYGYTF
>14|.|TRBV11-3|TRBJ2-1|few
TGTGCCAGCAGCTTAGGCGGCAGCTACAATGAGCAGTTCTTC
CASSLGGSYNEQFF
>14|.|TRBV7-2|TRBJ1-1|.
TGTGCCAGCAGCTTAATCCCAGGGCGTACTGAAGCTTTCTTT
CASSLIPGRTEAFF
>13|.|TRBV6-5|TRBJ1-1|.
TGTGCCAGCAGGCGCGGGGAGGGGCGAGCAGCTTTCTTT
CASRRGEGRAAFF
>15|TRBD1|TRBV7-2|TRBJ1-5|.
TGTGCCAGCAGCCGAATGACAGGGGTTAATCAGCCCCAGCATTTT
CASSRMTGVNQPQHF
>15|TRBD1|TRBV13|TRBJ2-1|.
TGTGCCAGCAGCCGGACAGGGGGCTTCTACAATGAGCAGTTCTTC
CASSRTGGFYNEQFF
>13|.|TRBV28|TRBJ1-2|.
TGTGCCAGCAGTTTTCTGGCTAACTATGGCTACACCTTC
CASSFLANYGYTF
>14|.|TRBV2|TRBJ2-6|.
TGTGCCAGCAGTGTTGATTCTGGGGCCAACGTCCTGACTTTC
CASSVDSGANVLTF
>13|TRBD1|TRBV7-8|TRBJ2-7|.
TGTGCCAGCAGCCAGACAGGGAACCACGAGCAGTACTTC
CASSQTGNHEQYF
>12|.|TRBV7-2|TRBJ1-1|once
TGTGCCAGCAGCTCGGCGAACACTGAAGCTTTCTTT
CASSSANTEAFF
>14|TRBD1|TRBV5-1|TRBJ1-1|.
TGCGCCAGCAGCTACGACAGGGGGGGCACTGAAGCTTTCTTT
CASSYDRGGTEAFF
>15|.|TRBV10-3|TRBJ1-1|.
TGTGCCATCAGTGACCCCGCGGGGATGGGCACTGAAGCTTTCTTT
CAISDPAGMGTEAFF
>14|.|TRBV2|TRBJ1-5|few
TGTGCCAGCAGCAGGGACACGAGCAATCAGCCCCAGCATTTT
CASSRDTSNQPQHF
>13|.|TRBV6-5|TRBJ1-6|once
TGTGCCAGCAGTCCAATTGGAAATTCACCCCTCCACTTT
CASSPIGNSPLHF
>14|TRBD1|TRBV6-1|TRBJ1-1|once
TGTGCCAGCAGTTTACAGGGGCTACGAACTGAAGCTTTCTTT
CASSLQGLRTEAFF
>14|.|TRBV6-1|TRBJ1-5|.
TGTGCCAGCAGCGCGACATTTAGCAATCAGCCCCAGCATTTT
CASSATFSNQPQHF
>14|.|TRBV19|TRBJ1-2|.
TGTGCCAGTAGTATGAGTATTACTAACTATGGCTACACCTTC
CASSMSITNYGYTF
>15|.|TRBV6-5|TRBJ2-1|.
TGTGCCAGCAGTTACGTCAGACAGGGAGGCAATGAGCAGTTCTTC
CASSYVRQGGNEQFF
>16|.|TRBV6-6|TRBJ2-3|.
TGTGCCAGCAGTTCCTCTTGGGGCGCGGGGCCGGATACGCAGTATTTT
CASSSSWGAGPDTQYF
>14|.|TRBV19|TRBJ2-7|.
TGTGCCAGTAGTATAGGGACAAACTCCTACGAGCAGTACTTC
CASSIGTNSYEQYF
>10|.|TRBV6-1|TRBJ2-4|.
TGTGCCAGCAGTGAGGGCACTCAGTACTTC
CASSEGTQYF
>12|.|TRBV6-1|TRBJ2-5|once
TGTGCCAGCAGTACTAGCCAAGAGACCCAGTACTTC
CASSTSQETQYF
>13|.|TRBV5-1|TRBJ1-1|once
TGCGCCAGCAGCCCGAGCGGCAACACTGAAGCTTTCTTT
CASSPSGNTEAFF
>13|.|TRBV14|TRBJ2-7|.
TGTGCCAGCAGCCTGGACACCCTCTACGAGCAGTACTTC
CASSLDTLYEQYF
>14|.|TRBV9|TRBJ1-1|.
TGTGCCAGCAGCGCTGGAGGGGGTTTGGCTGAAGCTTTCTTT
CASSAGGGLAEAFF
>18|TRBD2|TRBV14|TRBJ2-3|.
TGTGCCAGCAGCCAAGTTTCGCGGGAGGGCCCACACACAGATACGCAGTATTTT
CASSQVSREGPHTDTQYF
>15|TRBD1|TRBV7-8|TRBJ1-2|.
TGTGCCAGCAGCTTAGCGGGACAGACTAACTATGGCTACACCTTC
CASSLAGQTNYGYTF